This TCR beta chain was identified during a study of cytomegalovirus exposure and HLA in healthy donors. Findings and limits, study-wide: Evidence from a later analysis indicated that most CMV-associated TCR beta chains looked HLA-restricted.

Primers included in the PCR were 60 Vbeta and 13 Jbeta primers. Sequencing used immunoSEQ multiplex PCR; TCRdb keeps in-frame clones, though not all of them. The table lists about 120,000 clones. On this clone itself: Its antigen is not identified.

Germline CDR1 SGHNT, CDR2 YYREEE (reference sequence). Between the trimmed V and J ends, which lost 3 bases and 8 bases, there was a span of 18 bases. This CDR3 comprises 16 residues. The receptor was isolated from a man aged 18 to 29 in good health and CMV-seronegative. The chain carries TRBV5-4 and TRBJ1-6; D perhaps matches TRBD1 (5 bases). Sequencing input: PBMCs. The chain's CDR3 is CASSSRTFGSDSPLHF. In DNA form, the CDR3 reads TGTGCCAGCAGCTCGCGGACATTCGGGAGCGATTCACCCCTCCACTTT. Full variable domain (rest looked up from reference TRBV5-4 and TRBJ1-6): ETGVTQSPTHLIKTRGQQVTLRCSSQSGHNTVSWYQQALGQGPQFIFQYYREEENGRGNFPPRFSGLQFPNYSSELNVNALELDDSALYLCASSSRTFGSDSPLHFGNGTRLTVT.